The 3 T cell receptor beta chains presented below share a single source sample, sequenced in a study of beta chain features in type 1 diabetes. General observations from the study: A moderate, significant TCRB CDR3 shortening appeared in type 1 diabetes across four CD4+ subsets.

Expressed TCRB transcripts were sequenced because the isolated RNA had all been reverse transcribed beforehand. Sequencing used immunoSEQ multiplex PCR; TCRdb keeps in-frame clones, though not all of them. The table shows fewer than 18,000 clones, with 76% occurring only once. These receptors lack a known antigen. The sequenced material came from stem cell memory CD4+ T cells from blood. The origin of the receptors is a woman aged 18-29 years with type 1 diabetes.

The CDR3 DNA reads as TGTGCCAGCAGCTTATGGGTGGAGGAGACCCAGTACTTC. Protein sequence: CASSLWVEETQYF. The chain uses TRBV7-2 and TRBJ2-5; D call uncertain. Germline CDR1 is SGHTA and CDR2 is FQGNSA. The CDR3 is 13 residues long. V gave up 2 bases and J gave up 5 bases, with 9 bases separating them.

This clone was counted between two and nine times. V is TRBV29-1 and J is TRBJ2-2; TRBD1 aligns across 7 bases. Germline V CDR1 and CDR2: SQVTM, ANQGSEA. With 7 bases clipped from V and 1 base from J, the junction kept 6 bases outside the gene matches. The CDR3 has 14 amino acids. The CDR3 is CSARTGVNTGELFF. CDR3 bases: TGCAGCGCCAGGACAGGTGTGAACACCGGGGAGCTGTTTTTT.

This clone appeared a few times. The chain has TRBV5-1 and TRBJ1-5; a possible D gene is TRBD1 (5 bases). CDR3 length: 15 amino acids. Per germline, CDR1 SGHRS and CDR2 YFSETQ. V was clipped by 2 bases and J by 2 bases, with 11 bases between them. The CDR3 sequence is CASSFRGGGNQPQHF. The CDR3 bases are TGCGCCAGCAGCTTTAGGGGTGGCGGCAATCAGCCCCAGCATTTT.